Presented here are 12 T cell receptor beta chains from one specimen sequenced in a study of breast tumors, draining lymph nodes, adjacent tissues. One entry per CDR3 protein results from TCRdb running MiXCR on the multiplex PCR reads. This table has 150,000 to 200,000 distinct CDR3 sequences, approximately 30% appearing once. Axillary draining lymph nodes of breast cancer patients supplied the node samples. The sequenced sample consisted of axillary lymph node tissue. The receptors come from a female donor with breast cancer. Some clones in this sample may be carry-over from other donors' samples.

Points on this clonotype: A read error is possible here, since a much larger clone lies one base away. This sequence joins TRBV20-1 and TRBJ1-4, with D possibly TRBD1 on 6 matching bases. The germline V gene encodes CDR1 DFQATT and CDR2 SNEGSKA (reference sequence). This CDR3 spans 13 amino acids. The CDR3 loop is CSAYGQSNETLFF. The CDR3 DNA reads TGCAGTGCTTATGGACAGAGTAATGAAACACTGTTTTTT.

The chain carries TRBV7-9 and TRBJ2-2; 7 nucleotides match TRBD1. Germline-derived CDR1 and CDR2 are SEHNR and FQNEAQ (reference sequence). The J segment lost 7 bases and the V segment lost 5 bases, leaving 7 bases of the junction unmatched. The CDR3 spans 14 residues. For the CDR3, the DNA is TGTGCCAGCAGCCAGGGACAGTATTACGGGGAGCTGTTTTTT. This gives the protein CASSQGQYYGELFF.

This clonotype was found many times. This chain links TRBV12-5 with TRBJ2-3, with 7 bases matching TRBD1. Losses at the gene ends were 6 bases for V and 9 bases for J; bases not matched to a gene: 18. This CDR3 is 16 amino acids long. Per the germline V gene, CDR1 is LGHNT and CDR2 is FRNRAP. CDR3 DNA: TGTGCTAGTGGACCCGGGACAGACCCACCCCCATGGACGCAGTATTTT. Protein product: CASGPGTDPPPWTQYF. The entire variable domain, with the rest obtained from reference TRBV12-5 and TRBJ2-3, is as follows: DARVTQTPRHKVTEMGQEVTMRCQPILGHNTVFWYRQTMMQGLELLAYFRNRAPLDDSGMPKDRFSAEMPDATLATLKIQPSEPRDSAVYFCASGPGTDPPPWTQYFGPGTRLTVL.

This clonotype was observed many times. The J gene is TRBJ1-5, the V gene TRBV30, with TRBD1 matching 7 bases. Trimming cost V 0 bases and J 4 bases; bases outside gene matches: 6. The germline CDR1 and CDR2 sequences are GTSNPN and SVGIG (reference sequence). This CDR3 comprises 15 residues. Here the CDR3 reads CAWSVGGSPNQPQHF. The DNA of the CDR3 is TGTGCCTGGAGTGTAGGGGGCAGCCCAAATCAGCCCCAGCATTTT.

A remark on this clonotype: A much larger clone differs by one base, so this may be a read error. The J gene is TRBJ2-5, the V gene TRBV6-6; 10 nucleotides agree with TRBD2. With V trimmed by 5 bases and J by 4 bases, 7 bases remained unmatched. This CDR3 contains 15 residues. The V gene's germline CDR1 is MNHNY and CDR2 SVGAGI (reference sequence). CDR3 bases: TGTGCCAGCAGTCCTCCGTGGACTAGCGGAGAGACCCAGTACTTC. Amino acids: CASSPPWTSGETQYF.

This clonotype was recorded many times. This chain uses TRBV13 with TRBJ2-1, with 12 bases fitting TRBD2. The CDR3 runs 16 residues. Germline V lookup: CDR1 PRHDT, CDR2 FYEKMQ (reference sequence). Trimming removed 0 bases from V and 7 bases from J; junction bases left unmatched: 4. The CDR3 spells CASSLGTSGRGNEQFF. Here the CDR3 DNA reads TGTGCCAGCAGCTTAGGGACTAGCGGGAGAGGGAATGAGCAGTTCTTC.

This clonotype came up many times. The rearrangement joins TRBV10-2 to TRBJ2-7; D may match TRBD1 or TRBD2 (7 bases each). Trimming left V 1 base short and J 5 bases short, with 15 bases between. This CDR3 has 15 amino acids. Germline values: CDR1 WSHSY, CDR2 SAAADI. The CDR3 here is CASSEWGEGAHEQYF. For the CDR3, the DNA is TGCGCCAGCAGTGAGTGGGGGGAGGGGGCCCACGAGCAGTACTTC.

Turning to this clonotype: A read error may produce the germline difference seen at one junction end. This chain connects TRBV7-2 to TRBJ2-5; D perhaps matches TRBD2 (5 bases). The CDR3 runs 14 residues. CDR1 and CDR2 (germline): SGHTA, FQGNSA. DNA of the CDR3: TGTGCTAGCAGCCCGACTAACGGGCAAGAGACCCAGTACTTC. It is translated as CASSPTNGQETQYF.

This clonotype was seen at least ten times. A read error may be the cause here, since a much bigger clone is one base away. The chain has TRBV20-1 and TRBJ2-5, with 7 bases that match TRBD1. V gave up 4 bases and J gave up 7 bases; unmatched junction bases: 12. The germline V gene has CDR1 DFQATT and CDR2 SNEGSKA (reference sequence). This CDR3 has 14 residues. The CDR3 spells CSATTGVWEATQYF. The DNA of the CDR3 is TGCAGTGCTACCACAGGGGTGTGGGAAGCGACCCAGTACTTC.

To note about this clonotype: A read error may explain this, as a much larger clone is one base away. This chain joins TRBV28 and TRBJ2-3; D perhaps matches TRBD2 (6 bases). The CDR3 runs 18 residues. Germline CDR1 reads MDHEN; CDR2 reads SYDVKM. The CDR3 coding sequence is TGTGCCAGCAGTTTAGGGCGAGGAGCATTTACTAGCACAGATACGCGGTATTTT. This codes for CASSLGRGAFTSTDTRYF.

This clonotype was recorded many times. This rearrangement joins TRBV20-1 to TRBJ2-7, with 9 nucleotides matching TRBD2. Trimming took 6 bases from V and 7 from J; bases not matched to a gene: 7. The CDR3 runs 12 residues. Germline V gene data show CDR1 as DFQATT and CDR2 as SNEGSKA (reference sequence). Here the CDR3 reads CSAEAGGREQYF. In DNA, the CDR3 is TGCAGTGCCGAGGCGGGGGGGCGGGAGCAGTACTTC.

This clonotype was found many times. The chain employs TRBV5-1 and TRBJ2-7; tentatively, D is TRBD1 (7 bases). V was shortened by 2 bases and J by 5 bases, with 14 bases between the two germline ends. The CDR3 has 14 residues. Germline V gene sequence: CDR1 SGHRS, CDR2 YFSETQ. The CDR3, as DNA: TGCGCCAGCAGCTTAGGTACAGGGGAGGACGAGCAGTACTTC. Protein: CASSLGTGEDEQYF.